The rows below give T cell receptor beta chains drawn from one sample of a study of T-cell memory formation after mild COVID-19. One entry per CDR3 protein, called by TCRdb with MiXCR from the 5' RACE reads. The sample lists approximately 340,000 distinct CDR3 sequences, approximately 16% occurring once. Source material: PBMCs or a T cell subset sorted from them (not recorded which). All receptors come from a man younger than 35 who had mild COVID-19 (a few samples of this study predate the infection). Cell type and time point are not known. CDR3s include the opening cysteine and the closing phenylalanine or tryptophan. A D gene is named only where the DNA matches it firmly. Where a row states a size, it is once, few, many or the class of an expanded clone; other rows omit it.

j_call	v_call	clone_size	d_call	cdr3_aa	cdr3_nt
TRBJ2-1	TRBV30	few	NA	CAGGRPGGEQFF	TGTGCCGGGGGCCGGCCCGGAGGTGAGCAGTTCTTC
TRBJ1-4	TRBV4-3	many	NA	CASSQGVSSNEKLFF	TGCGCCAGCAGCCAAGGCGTTTCGAGTAATGAAAAACTGTTTTTT
TRBJ2-3	TRBV18	few	NA	CASSPRSGATDTQYF	TGTGCCAGCTCACCACGGTCGGGGGCCACAGATACGCAGTATTTT
TRBJ2-5	TRBV11-2	many	TRBD1	CASSLWTGRGETQYF	TGTGCCAGCAGCTTATGGACAGGGAGAGGAGAGACCCAGTACTTC
TRBJ1-4	TRBV12-3/TRBV12-4	few	TRBD1	CASSRGQDEKLFF	TGTGCCAGCAGTCGAGGACAGGATGAAAAACTGTTTTTT
TRBJ1-5	TRBV27	NA	TRBD1	CASSWDRGNQPQHF	TGTGCCAGCAGTTGGGACAGGGGGAATCAGCCCCAGCATTTT
TRBJ1-2	TRBV4-2	NA	TRBD1	CASSQFETGGHGYTF	TGTGCCAGCAGCCAATTTGAGACAGGGGGACATGGCTACACCTTC
TRBJ2-2	TRBV7-9	few	TRBD2	CASSLVLSGGVTGELFF	TGTGCCAGCAGCTTAGTTCTTAGCGGGGGCGTCACCGGGGAGCTGTTTTTT
TRBJ1-1	TRBV7-9	few	NA	CASRGPTEAFF	TGTGCCAGCAGGGGACCCACTGAAGCTTTCTTT
TRBJ1-2	TRBV20-1	NA	TRBD1	CSATKGRGQGGYTF	TGCAGTGCTACCAAGGGGAGGGGGCAAGGTGGCTACACCTTC
TRBJ1-4	TRBV7-2	NA	NA	CASSGHRGGVREKLFF	TGTGCCAGCAGCGGACATCGGGGGGGCGTTAGGGAAAAACTGTTTTTT
TRBJ1-5	TRBV4-1	few	NA	CASSQTQGNNQPQHF	TGCGCCAGCAGCCAGACACAGGGAAACAATCAGCCCCAGCATTTT
TRBJ2-2	TRBV18	few	NA	CASSPRARQDTGELFF	TGTGCCAGCTCACCACGAGCCAGACAGGACACCGGGGAGCTGTTTTTT
TRBJ2-3	TRBV6-5	NA	NA	CASSYSFGGRVDTQYF	TGTGCCAGCAGTTACTCTTTCGGGGGGCGGGTGGATACGCAGTATTTT
TRBJ2-1	TRBV12-3/TRBV12-4	few	TRBD1	CASSSERTGGIEEQFF	TGTGCCAGCAGTTCCGAACGGACAGGGGGTATTGAGGAGCAGTTCTTC
TRBJ2-1	TRBV9	few	NA	CARYGGYNEQFF	TGTGCCAGGTACGGGGGCTACAATGAGCAGTTCTTC
TRBJ1-6	TRBV12-3/TRBV12-4	few	NA	CASSPRVLGSPLHF	TGTGCCAGCAGTCCCAGGGTATTGGGTTCACCCCTCCACTTT
TRBJ1-1	TRBV7-9	NA	NA	CASSLEGPNTEAFF	TGTGCCAGCAGCTTAGAAGGCCCGAACACTGAAGCTTTCTTT
TRBJ1-6	TRBV12-5	NA	NA	CASGLADSYNSPLHF	TGTGCTAGTGGTTTGGCCGACAGTTATAATTCACCCCTCCACTTT
TRBJ2-2	TRBV6-2/TRBV6-3	NA	NA	CASSYLSDTGELFF	TGTGCCAGCAGTTATCTTTCTGACACCGGGGAGCTGTTTTTT
TRBJ1-5	TRBV7-2	few	NA	CASSLGPGRPPWPQHF	TGTGCCAGCAGCTTAGGTCCGGGGCGGCCCCCCTGGCCCCAGCATTTT
TRBJ1-2	TRBV7-2	few	TRBD1	CASSPHRQGHYGYTF	TGTGCCAGCAGCCCCCACCGACAGGGACACTATGGCTACACCTTC
TRBJ2-7	TRBV6-2/TRBV6-3	NA	NA	CASRRQVASYEQYF	TGTGCCAGCAGACGACAGGTGGCCTCTTACGAGCAGTACTTC
TRBJ2-1	TRBV24-1	NA	NA	CALGGDTSEQFF	TGTGCCCTAGGGGGGGACACCAGTGAGCAGTTCTTC
TRBJ2-3	TRBV12-3/TRBV12-4	many	TRBD2	CASSLGLAGGGTDTQYF	TGTGCCAGCAGTCTCGGACTAGCGGGGGGCGGCACAGATACGCAGTATTTT
TRBJ2-4	TRBV4-1	few	NA	CASSQPSYIQYF	TGCGCCAGCAGCCAACCCAGTTACATTCAGTACTTC
TRBJ2-3	TRBV7-2	many	NA	CASSFRVGDTQYF	TGTGCCAGCAGCTTCCGAGTTGGAGATACGCAGTATTTT
TRBJ2-6	TRBV7-2	many	NA	CASSLGHFSGANVLTF	TGTGCCAGCAGCTTAGGACATTTCTCTGGGGCCAACGTCCTGACTTTC
TRBJ2-3	TRBV5-1	few	TRBD2	CASSDQRGGFGTDTQYF	TGCGCCAGCAGCGACCAGCGGGGGGGCTTTGGTACAGATACGCAGTATTTT
TRBJ2-5	TRBV20-1	many	NA	CSAQTAGYDQETQYF	TGCAGTGCTCAAACGGCGGGCTATGACCAAGAGACCCAGTACTTC
TRBJ2-5	TRBV25-1	NA	NA	CASSEFITGKTQYF	TGTGCCAGCAGTGAATTTATTACAGGAAAGACCCAGTACTTC
TRBJ2-1	TRBV27	few	TRBD2	CASSWVAGGHEQFF	TGTGCCAGCAGTTGGGTAGCGGGGGGCCATGAGCAGTTCTTC
TRBJ2-2	TRBV10-3	few	NA	CAIAGFAGELFF	TGTGCCATCGCAGGTTTCGCCGGGGAGCTGTTTTTT
TRBJ1-6	TRBV5-1	NA	NA	CASSSGLRGTSMSSYNSPLHF	TGCGCCAGCAGCTCCGGTTTGAGGGGGACTTCCATGAGCTCCTATAATTCACCCCTCCACTTT
TRBJ1-4	TRBV7-9	NA	TRBD1	CASSLFTGARRDEKLFF	TGTGCCAGCAGCCTATTCACAGGGGCGCGGAGGGATGAAAAACTGTTTTTT
TRBJ1-3	TRBV18	few	TRBD1	CASSPQTGDSSGNTIYF	TGTGCCAGCTCACCCCAGACAGGGGATAGCTCTGGAAACACCATATATTTT
TRBJ1-1	TRBV20-1	few	NA	CSLPNRDGNTEAFF	TGCAGTCTTCCAAACCGGGACGGCAACACTGAAGCTTTCTTT
TRBJ1-1	TRBV13	NA	TRBD1	CASSRRTGGLNTEAFF	TGTGCCAGCAGCCGGAGGACAGGGGGATTGAACACTGAAGCTTTCTTT
TRBJ1-1	TRBV20-1	NA	NA	CSASEDTHEAFF	TGCAGTGCTAGCGAGGACACTCATGAAGCTTTCTTT
TRBJ2-5	TRBV5-1	many	NA	CASSLGVQGTQYF	TGCGCCAGCAGCTTAGGCGTCCAGGGGACCCAGTACTTC
TRBJ2-5	TRBV7-7	few	NA	CASSPRVGETQYF	TGTGCTAGCAGCCCGAGGGTTGGAGAGACCCAGTACTTC
TRBJ2-7	TRBV10-3	many	TRBD1	CAISGRGGSGEQYF	TGTGCCATCAGTGGAAGAGGGGGCAGTGGAGAGCAGTACTTC
TRBJ1-5	TRBV24-1	few	NA	CATSDFVTGPQHF	TGTGCCACCAGTGATTTTGTCACAGGGCCCCAGCATTTT
TRBJ2-7	TRBV2	few	NA	CARSRDGGSYEQYF	TGTGCCAGGTCCCGGGACGGGGGCTCCTACGAGCAGTACTTC
TRBJ2-4	TRBV12-3/TRBV12-4	many	TRBD1	CASSSPGGLNIQYF	TGTGCCAGCAGTTCGCCAGGGGGCCTGAACATTCAGTACTTC
TRBJ1-1	TRBV6-2/TRBV6-3	NA	TRBD1	CASRGTVTNQAFF	TGTGCCAGCAGGGGGACAGTAACAAATCAGGCTTTCTTT
TRBJ1-1	TRBV5-1	NA	TRBD1	CASSYRGSLNTEAFF	TGCGCCAGCAGCTACAGGGGCAGCTTAAACACTGAAGCTTTCTTT
TRBJ1-2	TRBV12-3/TRBV12-4	few	NA	CASSLTSSYGYTF	TGTGCCAGCAGTTTAACCTCGAGCTATGGCTACACCTTC
TRBJ2-5	TRBV7-9	few	TRBD2	CASSRTSGAEETQYF	TGTGCCAGCAGCCGGACTAGCGGGGCTGAAGAGACCCAGTACTTC
TRBJ1-1	TRBV29-1	NA	NA	CSVGDGETFF	TGCAGCGTTGGGGACGGCGAAACTTTCTTT
TRBJ1-1	TRBV20-1	NA	NA	CSASKTPNTEAFF	TGCAGTGCTAGTAAGACTCCGAACACTGAAGCTTTCTTT
TRBJ2-5	TRBV5-5	NA	NA	CASSLGRRAGTQYF	TGTGCCAGCAGCTTGGGTAGGCGGGCTGGGACCCAGTACTTC
TRBJ1-6	TRBV6-6	NA	NA	CATGAGILGDLHF	TGTGCCACCGGGGCAGGCATCCTCGGGGATCTCCACTTT
TRBJ2-3	TRBV6-6	few	TRBD1	CASSYSGQGADTQYF	TGTGCCAGCAGTTACTCAGGGCAGGGGGCCGATACGCAGTATTTT
TRBJ1-4	TRBV7-9	NA	NA	CASSFLGATNEKLFF	TGTGCCAGCAGCTTCCTGGGCGCAACTAATGAAAAACTGTTTTTT
TRBJ2-1	TRBV15	few	NA	CATSRDQERLGGNEQFF	TGTGCCACCAGCAGAGATCAGGAAAGGTTAGGAGGCAATGAGCAGTTCTTC
TRBJ2-5	TRBV5-1	many	TRBD2	CASSLPLAGTTGETQYF	TGCGCCAGCAGCTTGCCACTAGCGGGGACTACAGGGGAGACCCAGTACTTC
TRBJ2-3	TRBV4-3	NA	TRBD1	CASSQEIGQGTLTSTDTQYF	TGCGCCAGCAGCCAAGAAATCGGACAGGGGACCCTGACTAGCACAGATACGCAGTATTTT
TRBJ2-5	TRBV20-1	NA	NA	CSARDRVSQETQYF	TGCAGTGCTAGAGACAGGGTATCCCAAGAGACCCAGTACTTC